These 3 T cell receptor beta chains were all obtained from the same sample, sequenced in a study of blood T cell repertoires in COVID-19. Produced via immunoSEQ multiplex PCR; TCRdb's table is partial and in-frame only. The sample has about 100,000 clones, 70% to 80% seen once. The material sequenced was peripheral blood. The receptors derive from a woman aged 70 to 79 with acute or convalescent COVID-19.

This chain connects TRBV7-3 to TRBJ1-1, with 8 bases matching TRBD1. The CDR3 is 15 residues long. Germline V lookup: CDR1 SGHTA, CDR2 FQGTGA. Unmatched junction bases numbered 9, after V lost 5 bases and J lost 4 bases. Here the CDR3 reads CASSPGQGRSTEAFF. CDR3 nucleotides: TGTGCCAGCAGCCCCGGACAGGGCCGGTCCACTGAAGCTTTCTTT.

The CDR3 spells CATEPADTGELFF. For the CDR3, the DNA is TGCGCAACGGAGCCAGCGGACACCGGGGAGCTGTTTTTT. The chain recombines TRBV10-1 with TRBJ2-2; tentatively, D is TRBD2 (5 bases). The CDR3 is 13 amino acids. CDR1 is WNHNN, CDR2 SYGVQD, per germline (reference sequence).

This chain joins TRBV30 and TRBJ1-5; no clear D gene. CDR3 size: 13 residues. Germline CDR1 reads GTSNPN; CDR2 reads SVGIG (reference sequence). V lost 0 bases and J lost 0, with 3 bases in between. The CDR3 region is CAWSVHSNQPQHF. CDR3 in DNA: TGTGCCTGGAGTGTACATAGCAATCAGCCCCAGCATTTT.